This TCR beta chain appears in the sequencing data of a study of vaccination and CD4 T cells after COVID-19. About the research overall: Overlapping spike peptides served as the stimulus for the cells. These peptides came from SARS-CoV-2 and from the common cold coronaviruses HCoV-NL63, HCoV-OC43 and HCoV-229E.

Study observations and caveats: The authors identified 304 of 307 vaccine-specific clones in convalescent patients as spike mono-reactive.

At the Johns Hopkins FTIC core, DNA taken from cultured CD4+ T cells was sequenced by way of the Oncomine TCR Beta short-read assay. Cultures of CD4+ T cells served as the source for extracting genomic DNA. TCRdb reprocessed the PCR reads with MiXCR, giving one entry per CDR3 protein. The repertoire holds approximately 16,000 distinct CDR3 sequences, with approximately 40% as singletons. Trimming took off 4 bases at V and 6 bases at J, with 20 bases between the two ends. The CDR3 spans 16 residues. CDR1 is LGHNA, CDR2 YNFKEQ, per germline. In regard to this clonotype: Its antigen is not known.

Regarding treatment: roughly 10-day PBMC culture with coronavirus spike peptide pools or control peptides (ViraFEST assay). Any prior SARS-CoV-2 infection was absent in healthy vaccine recipients, as negative nucleocapsid antibodies before and after vaccination showed. The chain uses TRBV4-2 and TRBJ2-3; D is possibly TRBD2 (6 bases). The TCR sequence derives from a human donor who received a COVID-19 vaccine. The sample in question was CD4+ T cells from blood, cultured in vitro, obtained before SARS-CoV-2 vaccination. CDR3 sequence: CASSPGLDNGDDTQYF. Written as DNA, the CDR3 is TGTGCCAGCAGCCCGGGACTTGATAATGGCGATGATACGCAGTATTTT.